The 19 T cell receptor beta chains below all came from one sample that was sequenced in a study of post-analysis software for immune sequencing data. Findings of the study overall: Four to six TRBV segments (TRBV5-6, TRBV5-1 and TRBV20-1 among them) occurred more frequently in patients than in controls.

Prepared libraries of TCR beta cDNA carried unique molecular identifiers. A single record per CDR3 protein comes from TCRdb applying MiXCR to the PCR reads. The sample holds a few hundred thousand distinct CDR3 sequences, 45% seen once. Which antigens these TCRs recognize remains unknown. The sequenced material came from blood. These receptors came from a girl under 18 with multiple sclerosis.

There are a few counts of this clonotype. The CDR3 is CASRTGTRTYEQYF. Here the CDR3 DNA reads TGTGCCAGCAGGACCGGGACTAGGACCTACGAGCAGTACTTC. The V gene is TRBV28, the J gene TRBJ2-7, with 8 bases matching TRBD2. The CDR3 is made up of 14 amino acids. The V gene's germline CDR1 is MDHEN and CDR2 SYDVKM. After removal of 6 bases from V and 2 bases from J, the junction contained 6 bases not matched to a gene.

This clonotype was recorded a few times. The junction shows a germline mismatch at one end, possibly a read error. The genes are TRBV9 and TRBJ1-2; D is perhaps TRBD1 (6 bases). Germline CDR1 and CDR2: SGDLS and YYNGEE. This CDR3 comprises 13 residues. The CDR3 spells CANSTGFNYGYTF. The DNA of the CDR3 is TGTGCCAACAGCACAGGGTTTAACTATGGCTACACCTTC.

The chain combines TRBV28 with TRBJ2-7; TRBD2 agrees at 9 bases. After removal of 7 bases from V and 3 bases from J, the junction contained 16 bases not matched to a gene. The CDR3 extends over 17 amino acids. Per the germline V gene, CDR1 is MDHEN and CDR2 is SYDVKM. In DNA form, the CDR3 reads TGTGCCAGCACCATCGTGGTTGGAGCGGGAGGTTTCTACGAGCAGTACTTC. Its protein product is CASTIVVGAGGFYEQYF.

The chain is built from TRBV12-3 or TRBV12-4 and TRBJ2-5; the match to TRBD2 covers 7 bases. J was trimmed by 0 bases and V by 3 bases; bases with no gene match: 10. The CDR3 extends over 17 amino acids. In DNA form, the CDR3 reads TGTGCCAGCAGTTTCCCCCTTGGTAGCGGGCACCAAGAGACCCAGTACTTC. Protein: CASSFPLGSGHQETQYF.

The table lists this clonotype with a few counts. CDR3: CSVEVGREGTQYF. Written as DNA, the CDR3 is TGCAGCGTTGAAGTGGGCAGGGAAGGGACCCAGTACTTC. The genes are TRBV29-1 and TRBJ2-5; D is possibly TRBD1 (5 bases). Trimming stripped 1 base from V and 7 bases from J, with 13 bases between. Germline values: CDR1 SQVTM, CDR2 ANQGSEA. The CDR3 has 13 amino acids.

The CDR3 DNA sequence: TGTGCCAGCAGCCAAGCGGGACTTTACTACGAGCAGTACTTC. It yields the protein CASSQAGLYYEQYF. The chain combines TRBV3-1 with TRBJ2-7; possible D gene TRBD2, 6 bases. Germline values: CDR1 LGHDT, CDR2 YNNKEL (reference sequence). Trimming took off 1 base at V and 3 bases at J, with 10 bases between the two ends. The CDR3 is 14 residues long.

This sequence joins TRBV7-9 and TRBJ2-1, with TRBD2 matching 11 bases. There are 17 residues in the CDR3. With V trimmed by 1 base and J by 2 bases, 4 bases remained unmatched. CDR1 is SEHNR, CDR2 FQNEAQ, per germline (reference sequence). The CDR3 reads CASSLGGTSGTYNEQFF. As DNA, the CDR3 is TGTGCCAGCAGCTTAGGGGGGACTAGCGGTACCTACAATGAGCAGTTCTTC.

This rearrangement joins TRBV7-9 to TRBJ2-6; D possibly uses TRBD1 or TRBD2 (5 bases each). Germline values: CDR1 SEHNR, CDR2 FQNEAQ (reference sequence). The CDR3 loop spans 17 amino acids. Trimming shortened V by 0 bases and J by 0 bases, and 9 bases separated the two germline ends. For the CDR3, the DNA is TGTGCCAGCAGCTTAGCGAGGGGAAACTCTGGGGCCAACGTCCTGACTTTC. Protein: CASSLARGNSGANVLTF.

This clonotype showed up just a few times. The chain joins TRBV13 to TRBJ2-3; 7 bases align to TRBD2. The CDR3 spans 12 residues. Germline V gene data show CDR1 as PRHDT and CDR2 as FYEKMQ (reference sequence). V lost 7 bases, J lost 11 bases, and 9 bases stayed unmatched. CDR3 sequence: CASTEGGERQYF. Here the CDR3 DNA reads TGTGCCAGCACCGAGGGAGGGGAAAGGCAGTATTTT.

This clonotype was counted many times. The CDR3 sequence is CASSLRRYEQYF. DNA of the CDR3: TGTGCCAGCAGTTTACGCCGCTACGAGCAGTACTTC. The chain carries TRBV12-3 or TRBV12-4 and TRBJ2-7; D gene unclear. Trimming pared 2 bases from V and 3 bases from J, leaving 5 bases between. The CDR3 covers 12 residues.

This clonotype was counted many times. The V and J genes are TRBV12-3 or TRBV12-4 and TRBJ2-3, with 9 bases identical to TRBD2. The CDR3 runs 16 residues. V shed 4 bases and J 6 bases; nucleotides not matched to a gene: 11. The CDR3 nucleotides are TGTGCCAGCAGTTCCTGGGGGACTAGCCAAAGGGATACGCAGTATTTT. It encodes CASSSWGTSQRDTQYF.

The chain combines TRBV2 with TRBJ2-1; D ambiguous. The CDR3 length is 13 residues. Germline-derived CDR1 and CDR2 are SNHLY and FYNNEI. V lost 8 bases, J lost 7 bases, and 15 bases lay in between. The CDR3: CASLADLGNEQFF. The CDR3 coding sequence is TGTGCCAGCTTGGCTGACTTAGGGAATGAGCAGTTCTTC.

The rearrangement joins TRBV6-1 to TRBJ2-3; D is perhaps TRBD1 (7 bases). V gave up 8 bases and J gave up 2 bases, with 17 bases separating them. The length of the CDR3 is 15 residues. From germline, CDR1 is MNHNS and CDR2 SASEGT. The CDR3 DNA sequence: TGTGCCAGCTCGGGGGTGACAGGGACCACAGATACGCAGTATTTT. It codes for CASSGVTGTTDTQYF.

This clonotype was detected a few times. CDR3 nucleotide sequence: TGCAGCGTTGAGTACAGACAAGAGACCCAGTACTTC. This codes for CSVEYRQETQYF. J is TRBJ2-5 and V is TRBV29-1; no clear D gene. The CDR3 is 12 residues long. V lost 3 bases and J 2 bases, leaving 7 bases between the germline ends. Germline values: CDR1 SQVTM, CDR2 ANQGSEA.

The V call is TRBV15, the J call TRBJ2-7, with unresolved D. The better agreement between TRBJ2-4 and the DNA end casts doubt on the J call. This CDR3 has 14 amino acids. Per the germline V gene, CDR1 is LNHNV and CDR2 is YYDKDF (reference sequence). This chain's CDR3 is CATSRDPQSNIQYF. CDR3 coding DNA: TGTGCCACCAGCAGGGATCCCCAGTCAAACATTCAGTACTTC.

This clonotype was recorded at least ten times. The genes are TRBV4-1 and TRBJ2-1; TRBD2 might be the D (7 bases). Germline V gene data show CDR1 as MGHRA and CDR2 as YSYEKL. CDR3 length: 15 residues. V was trimmed by 4 bases and J by 7 bases, leaving 17 bases between them. This CDR3 reads CASSLLGGRRNEQFF. CDR3 sequence (DNA): TGCGCCAGCAGCCTTTTGGGGGGGCGTCGGAATGAGCAGTTCTTC.

This chain joins TRBV20-1 and TRBJ2-1, with D possibly matching TRBD2 (6 bases). Germline V gene data show CDR1 as DFQATT and CDR2 as SNEGSKA (reference sequence). This CDR3 spans 14 amino acids. The V end was cut by 4 bases, the J end by 2 bases, with 12 bases between. The CDR3 is CSAIRLEAYNEQFF. Written as DNA, the CDR3 is TGCAGTGCTATAAGACTAGAGGCCTACAATGAGCAGTTCTTC.

The chain links TRBV7-3 to TRBJ2-3, with TRBD1 matching 8 bases. The CDR3 sequence is 16 residues long. Germline loops: CDR1 SGHTA, CDR2 FQGTGA. The V segment lost 6 bases and the J segment 6 bases; nucleotides outside the gene matches: 14. The CDR3 DNA reads as TGTGCCAGCAGTCTCCGGGGACAGGCCCCGCGTGATACGCAGTATTTT. Amino acid sequence: CASSLRGQAPRDTQYF.

This clonotype occurred once. The V gene is TRBV28, the J gene TRBJ2-1; D unclear. Trimming removed 4 bases from V and 4 bases from J, with 17 bases in between. This CDR3 contains 16 residues. Germline CDR1 MDHEN, CDR2 SYDVKM. This chain's CDR3 is CASSSPFAADYNEQFF. CDR3 DNA: TGTGCCAGCAGTTCCCCCTTTGCCGCGGATTACAATGAGCAGTTCTTC.